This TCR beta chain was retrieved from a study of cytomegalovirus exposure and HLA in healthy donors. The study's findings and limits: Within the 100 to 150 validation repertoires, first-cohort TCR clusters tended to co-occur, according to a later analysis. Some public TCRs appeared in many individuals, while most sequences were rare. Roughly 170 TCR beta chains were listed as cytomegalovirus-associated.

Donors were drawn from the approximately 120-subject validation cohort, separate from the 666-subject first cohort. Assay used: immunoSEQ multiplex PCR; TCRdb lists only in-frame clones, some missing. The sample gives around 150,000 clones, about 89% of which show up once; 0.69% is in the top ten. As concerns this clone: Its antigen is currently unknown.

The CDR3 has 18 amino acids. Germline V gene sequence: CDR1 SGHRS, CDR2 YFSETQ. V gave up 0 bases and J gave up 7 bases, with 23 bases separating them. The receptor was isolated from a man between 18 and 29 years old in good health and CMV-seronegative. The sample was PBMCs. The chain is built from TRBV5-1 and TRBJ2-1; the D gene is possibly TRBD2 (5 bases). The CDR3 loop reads CASSLEGVPQLTQNEQFF. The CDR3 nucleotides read TGCGCCAGCAGCTTGGAGGGAGTCCCCCAACTTACACAAAATGAGCAGTTCTTC. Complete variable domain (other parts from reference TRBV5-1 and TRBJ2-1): KAGVTQTPRYLIKTRGQQVTLSCSPISGHRSVSWYQQTPGQGLQFLFEYFSETQRNKGNFPGRFSGRQFSNSRSEMNVSTLELGDSALYLCASSLEGVPQLTQNEQFFGPGTRLTVL.